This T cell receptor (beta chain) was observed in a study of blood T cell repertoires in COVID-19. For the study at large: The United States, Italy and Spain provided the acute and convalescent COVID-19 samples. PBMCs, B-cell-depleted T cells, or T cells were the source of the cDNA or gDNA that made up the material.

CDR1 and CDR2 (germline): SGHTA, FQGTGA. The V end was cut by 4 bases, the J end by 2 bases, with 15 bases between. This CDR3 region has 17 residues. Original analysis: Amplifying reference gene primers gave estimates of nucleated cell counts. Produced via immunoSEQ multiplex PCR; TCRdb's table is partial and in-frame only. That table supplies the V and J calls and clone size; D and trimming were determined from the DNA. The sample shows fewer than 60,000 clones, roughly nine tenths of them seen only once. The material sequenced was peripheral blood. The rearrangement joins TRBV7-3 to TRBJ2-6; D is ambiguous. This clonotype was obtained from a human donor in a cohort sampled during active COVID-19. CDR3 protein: CASSSLGSLTGANVLTF. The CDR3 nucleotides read TGTGCCAGCAGCTCTCTGGGCAGCCTTACTGGGGCCAACGTCCTGACTTTC.